A selection of T cell receptor beta chains follows, all from one sample in a study of shared clonotypes between healthy human individuals. The data were produced by immunoSEQ multiplex PCR, yet TCRdb's version contains in-frame clones alone and is incomplete. The sample records about 1.4 million clones, approximately 96% being singletons. The sample consisted of naive CD4+ T cells sorted from blood. These receptors all stem from a man in his thirties or forties in good health. CDR3s include the opening cysteine and the closing phenylalanine or tryptophan. The order of the fields is CDR3 protein, V gene, D gene, J gene. D genes are given only for firm matches.

CDR3aa: CASSRDINNEQFF
v_gene: TRBV7-9
d_gene: .
j_gene: TRBJ2-1

CDR3aa: CASSIKFGEQYF
v_gene: TRBV6-5
d_gene: .
j_gene: TRBJ2-7

CDR3aa: CASSLGTSVNEQFF
v_gene: TRBV7-2
d_gene: TRBD2
j_gene: TRBJ2-1

CDR3aa: CASSPFVGGGLGYGYTF
v_gene: TRBV18
d_gene: .
j_gene: TRBJ1-2

CDR3aa: CASSITTNVEQFF
v_gene: TRBV5-4
d_gene: .
j_gene: TRBJ2-1

CDR3aa: CASSPKPSGRASYNEQFF
v_gene: TRBV7-9
d_gene: TRBD2
j_gene: TRBJ2-1

CDR3aa: CASSLDRTGNTIYF
v_gene: TRBV19
d_gene: .
j_gene: TRBJ1-3

CDR3aa: CASRPLTGSVAKNIQYF
v_gene: TRBV2
d_gene: TRBD1
j_gene: TRBJ2-4

CDR3aa: CASSIAWGQADGYTF
v_gene: TRBV19
d_gene: TRBD1
j_gene: TRBJ1-2

CDR3aa: CASSLEIGTSEQYF
v_gene: TRBV5-1
d_gene: .
j_gene: TRBJ2-7

CDR3aa: CASSQVRTGSNEKLFF
v_gene: TRBV4-3
d_gene: TRBD1
j_gene: TRBJ1-4

CDR3aa: CASSEIGEPQHF
v_gene: TRBV6-1
d_gene: .
j_gene: TRBJ1-5

CDR3aa: CASSQVESLGDETQYF
v_gene: TRBV14
d_gene: .
j_gene: TRBJ2-5

CDR3aa: CATSGLAGVGDTQYF
v_gene: TRBV19
d_gene: TRBD2
j_gene: TRBJ2-3

CDR3aa: CASSPTGNGELFF
v_gene: TRBV6-1
d_gene: .
j_gene: TRBJ2-2

CDR3aa: CASSRTSGSYEQYF
v_gene: TRBV2
d_gene: TRBD2
j_gene: TRBJ2-7

CDR3aa: CASSLGGSRSKEYF
v_gene: TRBV5-4
d_gene: .
j_gene: TRBJ2-7

CDR3aa: CASSLGRLLANYGYTF
v_gene: TRBV7-8
d_gene: .
j_gene: TRBJ1-2

CDR3aa: CASSPGNSDEQFF
v_gene: TRBV27
d_gene: .
j_gene: TRBJ2-1

CDR3aa: CASSTAGGSNEQFF
v_gene: TRBV18
d_gene: TRBD2
j_gene: TRBJ2-1

CDR3aa: CASSSSLAGGYEQFF
v_gene: TRBV28
d_gene: TRBD2
j_gene: TRBJ2-1

CDR3aa: CASSTQGSYTEAFF
v_gene: TRBV28
d_gene: .
j_gene: TRBJ1-1

CDR3aa: CASNPGRFSLEKLFF
v_gene: TRBV5-4
d_gene: .
j_gene: TRBJ1-4

CDR3aa: CASSLAGPTSTDTQYF
v_gene: TRBV5-4
d_gene: .
j_gene: TRBJ2-3

CDR3aa: CASSGGGYNEQFF
v_gene: TRBV18
d_gene: TRBD2
j_gene: TRBJ2-1

CDR3aa: CATSRSPTGSYEQYF
v_gene: TRBV15
d_gene: .
j_gene: TRBJ2-7

CDR3aa: CASSSPSSGGYEQYF
v_gene: TRBV28
d_gene: TRBD2
j_gene: TRBJ2-7

CDR3aa: CASSRQPSMYEQYF
v_gene: TRBV5-5
d_gene: .
j_gene: TRBJ2-7